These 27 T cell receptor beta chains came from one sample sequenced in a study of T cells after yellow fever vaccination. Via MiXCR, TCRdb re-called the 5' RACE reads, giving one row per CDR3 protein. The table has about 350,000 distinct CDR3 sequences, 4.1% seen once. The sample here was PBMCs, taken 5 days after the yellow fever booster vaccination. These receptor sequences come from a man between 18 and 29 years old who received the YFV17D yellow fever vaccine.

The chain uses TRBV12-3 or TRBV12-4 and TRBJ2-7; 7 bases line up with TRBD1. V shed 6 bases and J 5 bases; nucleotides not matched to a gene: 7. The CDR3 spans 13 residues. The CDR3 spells CASRTGLENEQYF. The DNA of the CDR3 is TGTGCCAGCAGGACAGGGCTAGAGAACGAGCAGTACTTC.

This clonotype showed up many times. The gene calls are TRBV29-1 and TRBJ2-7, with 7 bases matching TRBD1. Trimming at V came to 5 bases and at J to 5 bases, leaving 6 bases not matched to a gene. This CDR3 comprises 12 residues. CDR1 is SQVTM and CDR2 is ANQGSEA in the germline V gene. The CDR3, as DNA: TGCAGCGTTTTCCGGGACAGTCACGAGCAGTACTTC. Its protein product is CSVFRDSHEQYF.

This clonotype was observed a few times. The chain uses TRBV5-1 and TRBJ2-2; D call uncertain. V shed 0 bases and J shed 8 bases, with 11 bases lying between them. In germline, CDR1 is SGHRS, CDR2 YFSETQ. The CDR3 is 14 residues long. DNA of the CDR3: TGCGCCAGCAGCTTGGAAACAGTGTGGGGGGAGCTGTTTTTT. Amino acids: CASSLETVWGELFF. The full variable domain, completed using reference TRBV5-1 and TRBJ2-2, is KAGVTQTPRYLIKTRGQQVTLSCSPISGHRSVSWYQQTPGQGLQFLFEYFSETQRNKGNFPGRFSGRQFSNSRSEMNVSTLELGDSALYLCASSLETVWGELFFGEGSRLTVL.

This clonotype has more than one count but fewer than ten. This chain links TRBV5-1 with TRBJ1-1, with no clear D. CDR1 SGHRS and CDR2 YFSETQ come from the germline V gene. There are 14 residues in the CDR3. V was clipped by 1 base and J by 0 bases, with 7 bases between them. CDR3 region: CASSLWRMNTEAFF. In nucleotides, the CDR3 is TGCGCCAGCAGCTTGTGGAGAATGAACACTGAAGCTTTCTTT.

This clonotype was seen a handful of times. CDR3 DNA: TGTGCCAGGGGGACCGGGACTAGCGGGCAGTATTTT. Translating gives CARGTGTSGQYF. The V gene is TRBV2, the J gene TRBJ2-3; TRBD2 matches at 11 bases. V lost 9 bases to trimming and J lost 11 bases; unmatched junction nucleotides: 7. Per germline, CDR1 SNHLY and CDR2 FYNNEI. The CDR3 covers 12 residues.

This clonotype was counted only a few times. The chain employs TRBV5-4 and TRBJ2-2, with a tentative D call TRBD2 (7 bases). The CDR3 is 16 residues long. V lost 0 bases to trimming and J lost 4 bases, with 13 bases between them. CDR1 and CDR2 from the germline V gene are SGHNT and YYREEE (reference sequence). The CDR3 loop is CASSLAAGARTGELFF. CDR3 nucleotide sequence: TGTGCCAGCAGCTTGGCCGCGGGGGCTCGCACCGGGGAGCTGTTTTTT.

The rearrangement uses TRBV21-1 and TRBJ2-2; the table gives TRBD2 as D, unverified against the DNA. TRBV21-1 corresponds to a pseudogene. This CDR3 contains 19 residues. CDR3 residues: CASSKERLAGPSHTGELFF. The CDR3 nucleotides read TGTGCCAGCAGCAAAGAGAGACTAGCGGGACCCTCCCACACCGGGGAGCTGTTTTTT.

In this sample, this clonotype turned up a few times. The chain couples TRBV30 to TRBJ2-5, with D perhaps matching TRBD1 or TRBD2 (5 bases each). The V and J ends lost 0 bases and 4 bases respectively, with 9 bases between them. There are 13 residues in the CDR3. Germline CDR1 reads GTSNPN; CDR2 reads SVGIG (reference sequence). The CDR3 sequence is CAWSVEGRETQYF. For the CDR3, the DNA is TGTGCCTGGAGTGTTGAGGGGCGAGAGACCCAGTACTTC.

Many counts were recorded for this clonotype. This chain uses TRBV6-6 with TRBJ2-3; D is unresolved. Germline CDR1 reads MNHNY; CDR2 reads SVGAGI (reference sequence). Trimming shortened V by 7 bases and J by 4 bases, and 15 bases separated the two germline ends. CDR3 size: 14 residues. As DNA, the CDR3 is TGTGCCAGCACCTTGGACCCCTGGGCAGATACGCAGTATTTT. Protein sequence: CASTLDPWADTQYF.

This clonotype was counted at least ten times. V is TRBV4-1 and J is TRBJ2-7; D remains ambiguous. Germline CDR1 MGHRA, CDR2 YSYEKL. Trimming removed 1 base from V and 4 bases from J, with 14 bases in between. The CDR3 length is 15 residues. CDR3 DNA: TGCGCCAGCAGCCAAGGTCCAGGAGATCTTTACGAGCAGTACTTC. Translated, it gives CASSQGPGDLYEQYF.

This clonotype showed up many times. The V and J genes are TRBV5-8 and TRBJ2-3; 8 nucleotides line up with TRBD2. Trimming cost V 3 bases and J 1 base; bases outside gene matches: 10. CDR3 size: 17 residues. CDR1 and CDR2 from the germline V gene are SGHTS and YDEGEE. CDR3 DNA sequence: TGTGCCAGCAGCTCCTCGGGAGGGCCCGAACGCACAGATACGCAGTATTTT. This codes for CASSSSGGPERTDTQYF.

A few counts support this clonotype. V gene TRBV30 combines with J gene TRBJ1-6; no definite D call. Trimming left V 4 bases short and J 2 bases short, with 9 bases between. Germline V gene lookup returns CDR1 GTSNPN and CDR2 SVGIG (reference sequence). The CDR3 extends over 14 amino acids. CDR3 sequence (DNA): TGTGCCTGGAATGAAGGTACCTATAATTCACCCCTCCACTTT. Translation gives CAWNEGTYNSPLHF.

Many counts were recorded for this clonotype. The CDR3 DNA follows: TGTGCCAGCAGCTTAACGACAGGGAGCGGGGAGACCCAGTACTTC. It codes for CASSLTTGSGETQYF. The chain joins TRBV7-9 to TRBJ2-5; D might be TRBD1 (7 bases). Germline-derived CDR1 and CDR2 are SEHNR and FQNEAQ (reference sequence). This CDR3 region has 15 residues. V shed 2 bases and J shed 5 bases, with 15 bases lying between them. Full variable domain (rest looked up from reference TRBV7-9 and TRBJ2-5): DTGVSQNPRHKITKRGQNVTFRCDPISEHNRLYWYRQTLGQGPEFLTYFQNEAQLEKSRLLSDRFSAERPKGSFSTLEIQRTEQGDSAMYLCASSLTTGSGETQYFGPGTRLLVL.

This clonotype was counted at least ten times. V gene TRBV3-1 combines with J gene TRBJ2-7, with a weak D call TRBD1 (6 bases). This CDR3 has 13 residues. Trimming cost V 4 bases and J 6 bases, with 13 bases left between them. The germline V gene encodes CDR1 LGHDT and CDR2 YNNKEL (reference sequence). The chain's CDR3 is CASSPSHRAEQYF. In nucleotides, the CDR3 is TGTGCCAGCAGCCCCTCCCACAGGGCCGAGCAGTACTTC.

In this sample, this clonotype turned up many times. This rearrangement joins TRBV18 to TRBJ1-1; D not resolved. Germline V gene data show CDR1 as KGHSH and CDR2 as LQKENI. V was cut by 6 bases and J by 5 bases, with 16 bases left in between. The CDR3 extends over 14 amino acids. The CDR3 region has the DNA TGTGCCAGCTCTTCATCACTGGAGGGAACTGAAGCTTTCTTT. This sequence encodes CASSSSLEGTEAFF.

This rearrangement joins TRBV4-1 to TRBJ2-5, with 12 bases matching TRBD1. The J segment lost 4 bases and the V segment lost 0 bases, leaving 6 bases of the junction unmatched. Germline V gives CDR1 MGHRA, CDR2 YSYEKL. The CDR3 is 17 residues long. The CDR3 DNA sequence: TGCGCCAGCAGCCAAGATGGGGACAGGGGGCGGAGAGAGACCCAGTACTTC. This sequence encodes CASSQDGDRGRRETQYF.

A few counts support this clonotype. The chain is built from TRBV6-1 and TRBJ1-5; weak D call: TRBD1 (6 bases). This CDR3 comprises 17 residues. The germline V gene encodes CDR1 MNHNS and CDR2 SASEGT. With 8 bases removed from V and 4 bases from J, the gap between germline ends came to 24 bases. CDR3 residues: CASAERAGERGNQPQHF. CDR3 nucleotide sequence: TGTGCCAGCGCAGAAAGGGCAGGGGAAAGAGGTAATCAGCCCCAGCATTTT.

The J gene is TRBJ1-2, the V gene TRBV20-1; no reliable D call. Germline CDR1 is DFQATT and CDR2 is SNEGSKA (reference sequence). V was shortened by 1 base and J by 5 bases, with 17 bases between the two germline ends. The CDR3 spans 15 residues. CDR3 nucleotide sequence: TGCAGTGCTAGAGTAACGGCCAGCCCTGAATATGGCTACACCTTC. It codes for CSARVTASPEYGYTF.

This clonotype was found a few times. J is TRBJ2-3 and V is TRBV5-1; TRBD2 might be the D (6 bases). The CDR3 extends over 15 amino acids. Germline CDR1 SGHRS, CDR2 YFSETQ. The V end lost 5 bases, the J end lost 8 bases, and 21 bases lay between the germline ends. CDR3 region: CASSSGLTPFGTQYF. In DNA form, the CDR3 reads TGCGCCAGCAGTTCGGGACTCACGCCTTTTGGTACGCAGTATTTT.

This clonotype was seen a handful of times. Here the CDR3 reads CSVELEDRGDTQYF. The CDR3 region has the DNA TGCAGCGTTGAATTAGAGGACAGGGGGGATACGCAGTATTTT. The J gene is TRBJ2-3, the V gene TRBV29-1; 10 nucleotides match TRBD1. The CDR3 runs to 14 residues. Germline V gene lookup returns CDR1 SQVTM and CDR2 ANQGSEA. V shed 2 bases, J shed 6 bases, and the junction held 5 bases outside the gene matches.

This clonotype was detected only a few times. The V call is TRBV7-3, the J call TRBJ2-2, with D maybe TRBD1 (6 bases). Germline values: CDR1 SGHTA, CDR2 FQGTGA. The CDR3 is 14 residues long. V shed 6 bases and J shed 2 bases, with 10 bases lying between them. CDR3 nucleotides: TGTGCCAGCAGTGGGGACACCAACACCGGGGAGCTGTTTTTT. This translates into CASSGDTNTGELFF.

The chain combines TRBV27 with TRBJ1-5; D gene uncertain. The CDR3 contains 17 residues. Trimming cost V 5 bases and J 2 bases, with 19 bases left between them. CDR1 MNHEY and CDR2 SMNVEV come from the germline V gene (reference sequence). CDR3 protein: CASSPGLPMMGNQPQHF. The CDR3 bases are TGTGCCAGCAGTCCTGGACTCCCTATGATGGGCAATCAGCCCCAGCATTTT.

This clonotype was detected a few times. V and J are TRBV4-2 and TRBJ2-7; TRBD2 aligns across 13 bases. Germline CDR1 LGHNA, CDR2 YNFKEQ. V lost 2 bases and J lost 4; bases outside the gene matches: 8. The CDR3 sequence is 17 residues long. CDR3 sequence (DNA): TGTGCCAGCAGCCAACAACGGGGACTAGCGGGGTCTTACGAGCAGTACTTC. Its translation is CASSQQRGLAGSYEQYF.

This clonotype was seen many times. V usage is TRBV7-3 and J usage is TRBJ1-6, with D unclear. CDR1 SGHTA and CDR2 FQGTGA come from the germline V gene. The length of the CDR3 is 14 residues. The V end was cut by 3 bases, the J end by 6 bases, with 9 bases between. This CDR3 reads CASSFGTGNSPLHF. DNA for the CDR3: TGTGCCAGCAGCTTCGGTACGGGTAATTCACCCCTCCACTTT. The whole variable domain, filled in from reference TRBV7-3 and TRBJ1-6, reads GAGVSQTPSNKVTEKGKYVELRCDPISGHTALYWYRQSLGQGPEFLIYFQGTGAADDSGLPNDRFFAVRPEGSVSTLKIQRTERGDSAVYLCASSFGTGNSPLHFGNGTRLTVT.

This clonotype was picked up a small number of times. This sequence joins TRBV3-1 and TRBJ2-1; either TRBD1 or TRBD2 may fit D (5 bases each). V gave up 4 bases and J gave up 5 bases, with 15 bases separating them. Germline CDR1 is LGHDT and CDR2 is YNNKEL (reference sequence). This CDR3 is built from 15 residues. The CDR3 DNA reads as TGTGCCAGCAGCCCGGTCCGGGGCCCTGACAATGAGCAGTTCTTC. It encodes CASSPVRGPDNEQFF.

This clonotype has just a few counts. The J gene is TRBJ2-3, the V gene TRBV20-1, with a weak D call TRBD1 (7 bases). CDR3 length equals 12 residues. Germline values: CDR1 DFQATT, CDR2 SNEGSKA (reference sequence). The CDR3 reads CSGGQSTDTQYF. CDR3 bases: TGCAGCGGGGGACAGAGCACAGATACGCAGTATTTT.

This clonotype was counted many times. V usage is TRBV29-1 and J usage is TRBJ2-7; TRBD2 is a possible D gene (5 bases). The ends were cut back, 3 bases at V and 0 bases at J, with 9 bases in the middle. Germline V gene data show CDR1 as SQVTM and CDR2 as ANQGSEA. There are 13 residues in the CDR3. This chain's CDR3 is CSVESGSSYEQYF. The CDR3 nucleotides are TGCAGCGTTGAGTCGGGGAGCTCCTACGAGCAGTACTTC.